This T cell receptor beta chain is drawn from a study of blood T cells in healthy people across ages. Germline-derived CDR1 and CDR2 are SGHKS and YYEKEE (reference sequence). The CDR3 totals 15 residues. The V gene end was trimmed by 5 bases and the J gene end by 2 bases; junction bases not matched to a gene: 10. With a J-beta primer mix and a sample-barcoded 5' primer, a second PCR ran about 7 to 12 cycles. TCRdb redid the calling of the 5' RACE reads with MiXCR, one entry per CDR3 protein. The sample lists 1.5 million to 2 million distinct CDR3 sequences; approximately 30% were seen once. This sequence was found in a woman aged 30 to 39 in good health. Sequencing was performed on blood. The rearrangement uses TRBV5-5 and TRBJ2-7; 7 nucleotides align to TRBD2. The CDR3 coding sequence is TGTGCCAGCAGTTGGGACTACACTGGAACCTACGAGCAGTACTTC. The encoded protein is CASSWDYTGTYEQYF.